One and the same sample provided the 30 T cell receptor beta chains below, sequenced in a study of breast tumors, draining lymph nodes, adjacent tissues. MiXCR, run by TCRdb on the multiplex PCR reads, gives a single entry per CDR3 protein. The sample includes about 230,000 distinct CDR3 sequences, around 32% of them seen just once. Breast cancer patients provided tissue from their axillary draining lymph nodes. The sequenced sample consisted of axillary lymph node tissue. The source of these receptors is a female donor with breast cancer. Some clones in this sample may be carry-over from other donors' samples.

This clonotype was observed at least ten times. The rearrangement links TRBV19 to TRBJ1-4; maybe TRBD1 (6 bases). The germline gives CDR1 LNHDA, CDR2 SQIVND (reference sequence). Trimming removed 7 bases at V and 7 bases at J, with 25 bases between. The CDR3 is made up of 17 amino acids. The CDR3 reads CASIKFVPGQLIEKLFF. DNA of the CDR3: TGTGCCAGTATTAAATTTGTGCCGGGACAACTAATTGAAAAACTGTTTTTT.

This clonotype has more than one count but fewer than ten. A much more abundant neighbour one base away suggests this may be a read error. The chain couples TRBV6-5 to TRBJ2-7; maybe TRBD1 (5 bases). There are 12 residues in the CDR3. In germline, CDR1 is MNHEY, CDR2 SVGAGI. CDR3: CASSHSGYEQYF. The DNA of the CDR3 is TGTGCCAGCAGTCACTCAGGGTACGAGCAGTACTTC.

This clonotype has just one count. This chain joins TRBV11-2 and TRBJ1-5; unclear D gene. The CDR3 totals 12 residues. The germline CDR1 and CDR2 sequences are SGHAT and FQNNGV. V was pared by 4 bases and J by 14 bases, with 15 bases between. The CDR3 here is CASSSSGMHEHF. CDR3 bases: TGTGCCAGCAGCTCTAGCGGGATGCACGAGCATTTT.

This chain joins TRBV9 and TRBJ1-3; 8 nucleotides match TRBD1. The CDR3 spans 18 residues. V lost 4 bases, J lost 3 bases, and 15 bases stayed unmatched. Per germline, CDR1 SGDLS and CDR2 YYNGEE. The CDR3: CASSQIPGQAVNGNTIYF. The CDR3 DNA follows: TGTGCCAGCAGCCAAATCCCGGGACAGGCGGTGAATGGAAACACCATATATTTT.

This clonotype was observed at least ten times. Just one base apart from a much larger clone, this may be a read error. The chain employs TRBV9 and TRBJ2-7; 8 bases line up with TRBD1. CDR1 is SGDLS, CDR2 YYNGEE, per germline. This CDR3 contains 14 residues. The CDR3 is CASSIGQGSYEQSF. The CDR3 DNA reads TGTGCCAGCAGCATCGGACAGGGCTCCTACGAGCAGTCCTTC.

V and J are TRBV5-6 and TRBJ2-7; the match to TRBD2 covers 8 bases. The V gene's germline CDR1 is SGHDT and CDR2 YYEEEE. With V trimmed by 3 bases and J by 3 bases, 8 bases remained unmatched. This CDR3 spans 15 amino acids. This CDR3 reads CASSSDREGGYEQYF. DNA for the CDR3: TGTGCCAGCAGCTCTGACCGGGAGGGGGGCTACGAGCAGTACTTC.

The rearrangement links TRBV24-1 to TRBJ1-2; D ambiguous. The V gene lost 4 bases and the J gene lost 4 bases, with 6 bases spanning the gap. CDR1 KGHDR and CDR2 SFDVKD come from the germline V gene. The CDR3 runs 12 residues. The CDR3 loop reads CATSEASYGYTF. CDR3 nucleotides: TGTGCCACCAGTGAGGCTAGCTATGGCTACACCTTC.

Concerning this clonotype itself: Compared with germline, one end of the junction differs, possibly owing to a read error. The V gene is TRBV20-1, the J gene TRBJ2-2, with TRBD1 matching over 8 bases. This CDR3 spans 9 amino acids. The germline gives CDR1 DFQATT, CDR2 SNEGSKA (reference sequence). In DNA, the CDR3 is TGCAGTGCTAGGCAGGGGGCGGATTTT. It yields the protein CSARQGADF.

As regards this clonotype: Lacking the conserved final phenylalanine or tryptophan, this CDR3 likely reflects a read error. This chain connects TRBV5-1 to TRBJ2-7; 7 bases align to TRBD1. CDR3 size: 13 residues. The trim removed 6 bases at V and 10 bases at J, leaving 13 bases unmatched. Germline V gene sequence: CDR1 SGHRS, CDR2 YFSETQ. The CDR3 sequence: CASNLDRVGDQYY. In nucleotides, the CDR3 is TGCGCCAGCAACCTCGACAGGGTGGGTGACCAGTACTAC.

Many counts were recorded for this clonotype. The genes are TRBV6-6 and TRBJ1-4; possibly TRBD1 for D (5 bases). V shed 0 bases and J shed 8 bases, with 13 bases lying between them. Germline assignment: CDR1 MNHNY and CDR2 SVGAGI (reference sequence). This CDR3 is built from 15 residues. Here the CDR3 reads CASSYSGAGWEKLFF. CDR3 nucleotides: TGTGCCAGCAGTTACTCCGGGGCTGGTTGGGAAAAACTGTTTTTT.

The V gene is TRBV27, the J gene TRBJ1-1; D possibly corresponds to TRBD1 (5 bases). The germline gives CDR1 MNHEY, CDR2 SMNVEV (reference sequence). The germline V and J ends were trimmed by 3 bases and 8 bases, with 13 bases remaining between them. The CDR3 length is 13 residues. CDR3 loop: CASSLVGGREAFF. The CDR3 DNA sequence: TGTGCCAGCAGTTTGGTTGGGGGGAGGGAAGCTTTCTTT.

The chain employs TRBV7-6 and TRBJ2-2; D gene ambiguous. This CDR3 is built from 17 residues. V was shortened by 5 bases and J by 0 bases, with 16 bases between the two germline ends. The V gene's germline CDR1 is SGHVS and CDR2 FNYEAQ. The CDR3 sequence: CASSPSPSFTNTGELFF. The CDR3 DNA reads as TGTGCCAGCAGCCCTTCCCCGTCATTTACGAACACCGGGGAGCTGTTTTTT.

There are many counts of this clonotype. J is TRBJ2-3 and V is TRBV5-1; 8 nucleotides match TRBD1. Per the germline V gene, CDR1 is SGHRS and CDR2 is YFSETQ. This CDR3 is built from 14 residues. With V trimmed by 2 bases and J by 4 bases, 3 bases remained unmatched. CDR3 protein: CASSFDRGADTQYF. As DNA, the CDR3 is TGCGCCAGCAGCTTTGACAGGGGTGCAGATACGCAGTATTTT.

This clonotype was picked up many times. The chain joins TRBV11-2 to TRBJ2-1, with D maybe TRBD2 (6 bases). This CDR3 comprises 16 residues. Germline V CDR1 and CDR2: SGHAT, FQNNGV. The V end lost 1 base, the J end lost 0 bases, and 10 bases lay between the germline ends. The CDR3 spells CASSLGTGVSYNEQFF. CDR3 DNA: TGTGCCAGCAGCTTAGGTACGGGAGTCTCCTACAATGAGCAGTTCTTC.

This clonotype was recorded many times. The chain recombines TRBV6-5 with TRBJ2-7; 9 bases match TRBD2. The CDR3 runs 14 residues. Trimming cost V 5 bases and J 1 base; bases outside gene matches: 3. From germline, CDR1 is MNHEY and CDR2 SVGAGI. As DNA, the CDR3 is TGTGCCAGCAGTAGCGGGAGGCCATCCTACGAGCAGTACTTC. This gives the protein CASSSGRPSYEQYF.

This clonotype came up many times. V usage is TRBV20-1 and J usage is TRBJ2-7, with no clear D. The CDR3 extends over 11 amino acids. Germline V gene data show CDR1 as DFQATT and CDR2 as SNEGSKA (reference sequence). V shed 0 bases and J shed 4 bases, with 4 bases lying between them. The CDR3 bases are TGCAGTGCTAGAGAGGAATACGAGCAGTACTTC. It codes for CSAREEYEQYF.

Worth noting for this clonotype: A read error may explain this, as a much larger clone is one base away. The chain carries TRBV12-3 or TRBV12-4 and TRBJ1-5; D is unresolved. This CDR3 is 15 amino acids long. The CDR3 sequence is CASSLGASGKQPQHF. CDR3 in DNA: TGTGCCAGCAGTTTAGGGGCCTCGGGCAAGCAGCCCCAGCATTTT.

This clonotype has just a few counts. This chain uses TRBV19 with TRBJ1-1; 11 bases align to TRBD1. The CDR3 sequence is 15 residues long. The V and J ends lost 4 bases and 7 bases, in that order; junction bases with no gene match: 8. The germline V gene has CDR1 LNHDA and CDR2 SQIVND (reference sequence). CDR3: CASSKVAGQGGEAFF. The CDR3 DNA is TGTGCCAGTAGTAAGGTTGCGGGACAGGGGGGTGAAGCTTTCTTT.

Concerning this clonotype itself: Being one base from a much bigger clone, this may be a read error. The V call is TRBV7-2, the J call TRBJ1-3; D gene uncertain. This CDR3 is 15 amino acids long. Germline lookup yields CDR1 SGHTA and CDR2 FQGNSA. V lost 2 bases and J 0 bases, leaving 8 bases between the germline ends. The CDR3 DNA sequence: TGTACCAGCAGCTTAATTACTGACTCTGGAAACACCATATATTTT. As protein: CTSSLITDSGNTIYF.

Concerning this clonotype itself: This may be a read error: a much more frequent sequence differs by one nucleotide. The V gene is TRBV6-2 or TRBV6-3, the J gene TRBJ2-7; D remains ambiguous. CDR3 length: 13 amino acids. Germline values: CDR1 MNHEY, CDR2 SVGEGT. For the CDR3, the DNA is TGTTCCAGCAGTCCCGGGTGGAACTACGAGCAGTACTTC. It codes for CSSSPGWNYEQYF.

This clonotype occurred many times. The chain links TRBV6-1 to TRBJ2-1; TRBD1 matches 9 bases. From germline, CDR1 is MNHNS and CDR2 SASEGT. There are 14 residues in the CDR3. J was trimmed by 9 bases and V by 3 bases; bases with no gene match: 6. In nucleotides, the CDR3 is TGTGCCAGCAGTGATCGACAGGGGGTGGGTGAGCAGTTCTTC. This sequence encodes CASSDRQGVGEQFF.

In this sample, this clonotype turned up many times. The CDR3 here is CASSLTPGLAGNNEQFF. In nucleotides, the CDR3 is TGTGCCAGCAGTTTAACCCCAGGACTAGCGGGGAACAATGAGCAGTTCTTC. This rearrangement joins TRBV12-3 or TRBV12-4 to TRBJ2-1; 12 bases map to TRBD2. With V trimmed by 2 bases and J by 5 bases, 7 bases remained unmatched. The CDR3 spans 17 residues.

This clonotype has at least ten counts. The rearrangement links TRBV5-6 to TRBJ1-5; TRBD1 matches 7 bases. The germline CDR1 and CDR2 sequences are SGHDT and YYEEEE. The CDR3 consists of 14 residues. With 2 bases clipped from V and 4 bases from J, the junction kept 3 bases outside the gene matches. CDR3 sequence reads: CASSLQGLNQPQHF. The CDR3 nucleotides read TGTGCCAGCAGCTTACAGGGGTTAAATCAGCCCCAGCATTTT.

The rearrangement joins TRBV4-1 to TRBJ2-3; TRBD2 is a possible D gene (6 bases). Trimming stripped 4 bases from V and 2 bases from J, with 16 bases between. Germline CDR1 MGHRA, CDR2 YSYEKL. The CDR3 covers 16 residues. The CDR3 reads CASSPWAGGNTDTQYF. The CDR3 DNA reads as TGCGCCAGCAGCCCTTGGGCAGGCGGGAACACAGATACGCAGTATTTT.

This clonotype appeared a few times. The rearrangement links TRBV14 to TRBJ1-1; D call uncertain. The V end was cut by 0 bases, the J end by 11 bases, with 10 bases between. CDR3 length equals 12 residues. Germline-derived CDR1 and CDR2 are SGHDN and FVKESK. The DNA for the CDR3 is TGTGCCAGCAGCCAAGATGGGGTAAGGGCTTTCTTT. It codes for CASSQDGVRAFF.

As to this clonotype: A much more abundant neighbour one base away suggests this may be a read error. The J gene is TRBJ2-3, the V gene TRBV5-7, with 9 bases matching TRBD1. TRBV5-7 is classed as an ORF, of uncertain function. The CDR3 loop spans 15 amino acids. The CDR3 nucleotides read TGTGCCGGCAGCTTGGGACAGGGAAGTTCAGATACGCAGTATTTT. This gives the protein CAGSLGQGSSDTQYF.

This clonotype was seen repeatedly, ten times or more. This rearrangement joins TRBV7-2 to TRBJ2-1, with 8 bases lining up with TRBD2. Looked up from germline, CDR1 is SGHTA and CDR2 is FQGNSA. This CDR3 has 13 amino acids. V trimming: 2 bases; J trimming: 7 bases; junction bases outside the gene matches: 1. This chain's CDR3 is CASSLSGRNEQFF. CDR3 coding DNA: TGTGCCAGCAGCTTAAGCGGGAGAAATGAGCAGTTCTTC.

In its sample, this clonotype was seen many times. This rearrangement joins TRBV7-2 to TRBJ1-2; no clear D gene. V was shortened by 1 base and J by 4 bases, with 13 bases between the two germline ends. Per germline, CDR1 SGHTA and CDR2 FQGNSA. CDR3 length: 15 amino acids. CDR3 protein: CASSLGRLGPYGYTF. DNA of the CDR3: TGTGCCAGCAGCTTAGGTCGGTTAGGGCCCTATGGCTACACCTTC.

This clonotype was detected ten times or more. CDR3 in DNA: TGTGCCAGCAGGACACAGGCTCGGTCACCCCTCCACTTT. Translation: CASRTQARSPLHF. The V gene is TRBV28, the J gene TRBJ1-6, with D possibly TRBD1 on 5 matching bases. The V and J ends lost 6 bases and 10 bases respectively, with 13 bases between them. Germline CDR1 and CDR2: MDHEN and SYDVKM. The CDR3 spans 13 residues.

This clonotype was counted ten times or more. The chain uses TRBV5-1 and TRBJ2-2; TRBD1 matches at 8 bases. This CDR3 is 15 amino acids long. Germline trimming cut 6 bases from V and 6 bases from J; bases unmatched to any gene: 10. Germline CDR1 reads SGHRS; CDR2 reads YFSETQ. CDR3 in amino acids: CASITDRGDSGELFF. Written as DNA, the CDR3 is TGCGCCAGCATCACTGACAGGGGCGATTCCGGGGAGCTGTTTTTT.